This T cell receptor (beta chain) derives from a study of shared clonotypes between healthy human individuals. Here immunoSEQ multiplex PCR was the method, and the copy in TCRdb shows in-frame clones only, minus some. The table lists millions of clones, 93% of them singletons. CDR1 and CDR2 (germline): SGHTA, FQGNSA. V dropped 7 bases and J dropped 7 bases, with 20 bases sitting between them. The CDR3 consists of 14 residues. The clonotype was recovered from a man in his late teens or twenties in good health. Some clones in this sample may be carry-over from other donors' samples. The chain is built from TRBV7-2 and TRBJ2-7, with D possibly matching TRBD2 (6 bases). The sample was naive CD4+ T cells from PBMCs. Subset meaning: CD45RA+ positively selected. The CDR3 DNA reads as TGTGCCAGCACCCTCTACGGGAGAGCGAAAGAGCAGTACTTC. It is translated as CASTLYGRAKEQYF.